This T cell receptor beta chain was obtained from a study of cytotoxic CD8 clonotypes in ibrutinib-treated CLL. The V end was cut by 6 bases, the J end by 2 bases, with 16 bases between. Germline V gene sequence: CDR1 MNHEY, CDR2 SVGAGI. The CDR3 spans 15 residues. This clone was observed a single time. Its antigen is not identified. Assay used: immunoSEQ multiplex PCR; TCRdb lists only in-frame clones, some missing. The data hold roughly 250,000 clones, with 70% observed a single time. Findings and caveats of the study: Against age-matched healthy donors, baseline clonality ran higher and tracked circulating CD8+ T-cell counts.

The chain joins TRBV6-5 to TRBJ1-2; D possibly corresponds to TRBD1 (6 bases). The sequence derives from a human donor with chronic lymphocytic leukemia. Sequenced material: PBMCs, taken after 24 months of ibrutinib treatment. The CDR3 DNA follows: TGTGCCAGCAGCCTATACCGGGACACAAACTATGGCTACACCTTC. Translating gives CASSLYRDTNYGYTF.